This T cell receptor beta chain was retrieved from a study of cytomegalovirus exposure and HLA in healthy donors. Points from the study as a whole: According to a subsequent analysis, TCR clusters identified in the first cohort showed a tendency to co-occur across the approximately 120 validation repertoires.

The CDR3 runs 15 residues. With 0 bases removed from V and 3 bases from J, the gap between germline ends came to 10 bases. Germline V CDR1 and CDR2: SGHRS, YFSETQ. As to this clone: Its antigen is not known.

TCRdb keeps only in-frame clones here, not all; method: immunoSEQ multiplex PCR. The sample has approximately 70,000 clones; around 94% are singletons. Input material: PBMCs. This TCR derives from a woman aged 18-29 years in good health and CMV-seropositive. V and J are TRBV5-1 and TRBJ2-1; tentatively, D is TRBD1 (6 bases). The CDR3 nucleotides are TGCGCCAGCAGCTTGGATGAGGGGGACTACAATGAGCAGTTCTTC. It codes for CASSLDEGDYNEQFF.